The T cell receptor (beta chain) described here comes from a study of early T cells in non-severe SARS-CoV-2 infection. This clonotype was counted at least ten times. The germline gives CDR1 SGHTA, CDR2 FQGNSA. Trimming removed 1 base from V and 4 bases from J, with 8 bases in between. The CDR3 consists of 14 residues. TCRdb recomputed calls from the 5' RACE reads with MiXCR, one row per CDR3 protein. The sample records around 67,000 distinct CDR3 sequences, roughly 11% being singletons. The sequence was obtained from an adult who was a healthcare worker with PCR-confirmed SARS-CoV-2 infection or an uninfected control (not recorded which). The specimen sequenced was whole blood. The chain employs TRBV7-2 and TRBJ2-1; D not resolved. The CDR3 loop is CASSLDETYNEQFF. CDR3 in DNA: TGTGCCAGCAGCTTAGACGAGACATACAATGAGCAGTTCTTC.